What follows describes a single T cell receptor beta chain. Antigen: not known. This entry comes from a study of T cell responses to AZD1222 COVID-19 vaccine. General study results and limits: Regions 160-218 and 743-854 held dominance among vaccine-associated CD4 TCRs, which spanned spike. Nearly half of the spike-specific TCRs reportedly recognize variant regions that carry no mutations. Repertoire sampling happened only post peak T cell response.

Method: immunoSEQ multiplex PCR; TCRdb's copy keeps in-frame clones and lacks some. The table includes about 170,000 clones, roughly 85% detected once. CDR1 and CDR2 from the germline V gene are LGHDT and YNNKEL (reference sequence). V was pared by 4 bases and J by 5 bases, with 12 bases between. The CDR3 is made up of 14 amino acids. The specimen was peripheral blood, collected 28 days after the second AZD1222 dose. The gene calls are TRBV3-1 (or the pseudogene TRBV3-2) and TRBJ1-5, with D maybe TRBD1 (6 bases). This receptor was obtained from an adult who received the AZD1222 COVID-19 vaccine. This chain's CDR3 is CASSLSDSHQPQHF. CDR3 bases: TGTGCCAGCAGCCTATCGGACAGCCATCAGCCCCAGCATTTT.